This T cell receptor beta chain is drawn from a study of T cell changes during pregnancy in multiple sclerosis. Measured with immunoSEQ multiplex PCR; TCRdb has only the in-frame clones, and not every one. The sample lists roughly 79,000 clones; 75% to 95% were seen once. The germline V gene has CDR1 SQVTM and CDR2 ANQGSEA. Trimming took 4 bases from V and 0 from J, leaving 8 bases between them. This CDR3 has 13 amino acids. The chain joins TRBV29-1 to TRBJ2-3; possible D gene TRBD1, 5 bases. This sample comprised CD4+ T cells from peripheral blood mononuclear cells, obtained before pregnancy. This TCR derives from a female donor with multiple sclerosis, enrolled in a pregnancy study. The CDR3: CSVVRTSTDTQYF. DNA for the CDR3: TGCAGCGTTGTTAGGACAAGCACAGATACGCAGTATTTT.